This record covers a single T cell receptor beta chain. Some clones are missing from TCRdb's copy, which holds only in-frame ones; the method was immunoSEQ multiplex PCR. This table holds around 150,000 clones, just over 85% found once. This specimen belongs to a study of control samples from healthy donors and cancer patients. The specimen sequenced was blood. This sequence originates from a man aged 18 to 29 in good health.

CDR3 nucleotides: TGTGCCAGCAGCCCGTCCCCGAACTATGGCTACACCTTC. This translates into CASSPSPNYGYTF. V gene TRBV6-5 combines with J gene TRBJ1-2; D call uncertain. This CDR3 region has 13 residues. Germline V gives CDR1 MNHEY, CDR2 SVGAGI. Trimming stripped 6 bases from V and 2 bases from J, with 10 bases between.